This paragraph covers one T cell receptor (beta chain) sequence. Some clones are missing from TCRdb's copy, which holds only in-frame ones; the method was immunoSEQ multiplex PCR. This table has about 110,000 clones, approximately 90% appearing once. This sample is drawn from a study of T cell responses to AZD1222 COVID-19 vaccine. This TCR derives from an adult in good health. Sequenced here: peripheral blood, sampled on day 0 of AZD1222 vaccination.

DNA of the CDR3: TGTGCCAGCTCACCCACAGGGGGCTACACCGGGGAGCTGTTTTTT. It translates to CASSPTGGYTGELFF. The gene calls are TRBV18 and TRBJ2-2; TRBD1 matches at 9 bases. J lost 3 bases, V lost 3 bases, and 2 bases had no gene match. The CDR3 runs to 15 residues. In germline, CDR1 is KGHSH, CDR2 LQKENI.